This T cell receptor (beta chain) was identified during a study of shared clonotypes between healthy human individuals. At the level of the study: Three plates each covered CD4 naive and memory; CD8 naive two, CD8 memory one.

This clone was detected only once. The target antigen is unknown. Sequencing used immunoSEQ multiplex PCR; TCRdb keeps in-frame clones, though not all of them. The table lists 2 million to 2.5 million clones, approximately 94% of them singletons. Study results and caveats: Incompleteness in sorted-subset sequencing, despite large depth, was shown by rarefaction.

This CDR3 comprises 17 residues. Sequenced: naive CD4+ T cells sorted from blood. Subset specified: CD45RA+ positively selected. This receptor was taken from a man between 18 and 35 years old in good health. The gene calls are TRBV21-1 and TRBJ2-3; TRBD2 was called by the table and not checked on the DNA. TRBV21-1 is marked as a pseudogene. CDR3 bases: TGTGCCAGCAAAAAACCGGGACTAGCGGGATTTCCAGATACGCAGTATTTT. Residues: CASKKPGLAGFPDTQYF.